This record looks at one TCR beta chain sequence and its context. Germline assignment: CDR1 LNHDA and CDR2 SQIVND (reference sequence). The CDR3 length is 13 residues. The V end lost 3 bases, the J end lost 6 bases, and 11 bases lay between the germline ends. In Cohort 3, a recovered donor had either two negative PCRs, clearance, or symptom resolution. This entry comes from a study of blood T cell repertoires in COVID-19. Study summary: COVID-19 samples collected from the United States, Italy and Spain covered acute and convalescent phases. From T cells, B-cell-depleted T cells, or PBMCs came the material, which was cDNA or gDNA.

Original data processing: Quantification of nucleated cells was approximated via reference gene primer amplification. Data came from immunoSEQ multiplex PCR; TCRdb stores just in-frame clones and leaves some out. D and trimming come from the DNA, and the V and J calls and clone size come from that table. Of a few hundred thousand clones detected, 80% to 90% appear once; the ten largest clones hold 1.5% to 2%. This clonotype was sampled from a woman in her forties or fifties who had recovered from COVID-19. The chain employs TRBV19 and TRBJ1-2; D is undetermined. Material: PBMCs or T cells enriched from blood (not recorded which). CDR3 in DNA: TGTGCCAGTAGTATCGGTTCCGAGGATGGCTACACCTTC. This sequence encodes CASSIGSEDGYTF. Together with reference TRBV19 and TRBJ1-2, the CDR3 gives the full variable domain: DGGITQSPKYLFRKEGQNVTLSCEQNLNHDAMYWYRQDPGQGLRLIYYSQIVNDFQKGDIAEGYSVSREKKESFPLTVTSAQKNPTAFYLCASSIGSEDGYTFGSGTRLTVV.